These 2 T cell receptor beta chains were all obtained from the same sample, sequenced in a study of blood T cell repertoires in COVID-19. Measured with immunoSEQ multiplex PCR; TCRdb has only the in-frame clones, and not every one. The top ten clones hold 2% of a sample with tens of thousands of clones, roughly 89% of them seen once. Specimen: peripheral blood. These receptors originate from a man aged 25-45 years with acute or convalescent COVID-19.

The genes are TRBV6-5 and TRBJ1-2; 7 nucleotides align to TRBD1. CDR1 and CDR2 (germline): MNHEY, SVGAGI. The CDR3 has 14 residues. V was clipped by 6 bases and J by 4 bases; unmatched bases: 8. The DNA for the CDR3 is TGTGCCAGCAGAAAGAGGGGACAGATCTATGGCTACACCTTC. Translation gives CASRKRGQIYGYTF.

The chain recombines TRBV7-2 with TRBJ1-5, with D perhaps matching TRBD1 (5 bases). This CDR3 contains 14 residues. Deletions cut 6 bases from V and 5 bases from J, with 14 bases between. The V gene's germline CDR1 is SGHTA and CDR2 FQGNSA. CDR3 DNA: TGTGCCAGCAGTTTCAGGGCTCGGGATCAGCCCCAGCATTTT. As protein: CASSFRARDQPQHF.